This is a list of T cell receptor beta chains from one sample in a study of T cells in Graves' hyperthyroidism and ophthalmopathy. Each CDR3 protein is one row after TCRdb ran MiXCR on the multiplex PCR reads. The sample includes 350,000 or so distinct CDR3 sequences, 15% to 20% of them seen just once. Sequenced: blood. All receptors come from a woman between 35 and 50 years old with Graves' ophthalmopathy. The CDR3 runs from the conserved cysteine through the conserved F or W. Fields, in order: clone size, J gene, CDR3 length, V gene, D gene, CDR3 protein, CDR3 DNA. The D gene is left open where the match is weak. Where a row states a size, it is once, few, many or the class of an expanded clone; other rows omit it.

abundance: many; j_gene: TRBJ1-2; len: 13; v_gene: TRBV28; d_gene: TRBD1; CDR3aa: CASSAQGAYGYTF; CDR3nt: TGTGCCAGCAGTGCACAGGGGGCGTATGGCTACACCTTC
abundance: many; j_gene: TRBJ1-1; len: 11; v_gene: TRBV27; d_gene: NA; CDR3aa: CATHRGTEAFF; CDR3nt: TGTGCCACCCACCGGGGGACTGAAGCTTTCTTT
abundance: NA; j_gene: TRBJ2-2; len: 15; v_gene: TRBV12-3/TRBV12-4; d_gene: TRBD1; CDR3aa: CAGSSTTGTPGELFF; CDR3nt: TGTGCCGGCAGTTCAACGACAGGGACACCCGGGGAGCTGTTTTTT
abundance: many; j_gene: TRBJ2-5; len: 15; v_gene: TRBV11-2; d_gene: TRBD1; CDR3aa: CASSLVGSGGETQYF; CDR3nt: TGTGCCAGCAGCTTAGTAGGGTCAGGGGGCGAGACCCAGTACTTC
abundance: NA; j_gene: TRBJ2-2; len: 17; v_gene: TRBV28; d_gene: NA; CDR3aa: CASSLFRKGYGAGELFF; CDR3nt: TGTGCCAGCAGTTTATTCAGGAAAGGGTATGGGGCCGGGGAGCTGTTTTTT
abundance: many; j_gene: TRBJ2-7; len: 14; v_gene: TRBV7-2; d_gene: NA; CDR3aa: CASSSNLMVYEQYF; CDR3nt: TGTGCCAGCAGCAGTAATTTGATGGTCTACGAGCAGTACTTC
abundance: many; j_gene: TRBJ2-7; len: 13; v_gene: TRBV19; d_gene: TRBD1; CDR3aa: CASSKPTGGEQYF; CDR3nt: TGTGCCAGTAGTAAACCAACAGGGGGAGAGCAGTACTTC
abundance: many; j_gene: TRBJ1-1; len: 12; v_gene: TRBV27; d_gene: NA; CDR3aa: CASRDGAQEAFF; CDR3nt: TGTGCCAGCAGGGACGGGGCGCAGGAAGCTTTCTTT
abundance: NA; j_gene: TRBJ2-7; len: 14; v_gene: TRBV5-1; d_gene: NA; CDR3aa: CASSPRTEGYEQYF; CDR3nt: TGCGCCAGCAGCCCCCGGACGGAAGGCTACGAGCAGTACTTC
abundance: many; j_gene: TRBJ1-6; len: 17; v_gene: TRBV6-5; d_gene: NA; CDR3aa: CASSYQPQSHYNSPLHF; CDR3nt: TGTGCCAGCAGTTACCAACCACAGAGCCACTATAATTCACCCCTCCACTTT
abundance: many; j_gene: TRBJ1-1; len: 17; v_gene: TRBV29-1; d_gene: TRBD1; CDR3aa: CSVQVTGRLRVNTEAFF; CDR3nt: TGCAGCGTTCAAGTGACAGGGAGATTAAGGGTAAACACTGAAGCTTTCTTT
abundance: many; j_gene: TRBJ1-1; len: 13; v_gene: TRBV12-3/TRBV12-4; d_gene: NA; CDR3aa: CASRRTKGTEAFF; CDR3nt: TGTGCCAGCAGACGAACAAAGGGGACTGAAGCTTTCTTT
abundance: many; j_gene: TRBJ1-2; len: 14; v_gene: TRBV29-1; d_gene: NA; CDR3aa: CSARGRGVVYGYTF; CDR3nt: TGCAGCGCCCGGGGACGGGGGGTAGTCTATGGCTACACCTTC
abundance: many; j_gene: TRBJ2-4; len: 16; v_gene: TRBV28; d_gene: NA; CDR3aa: CASSPHPGLAKNIQYF; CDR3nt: TGTGCCAGCAGTCCCCACCCCGGATTAGCCAAAAACATTCAGTACTTC
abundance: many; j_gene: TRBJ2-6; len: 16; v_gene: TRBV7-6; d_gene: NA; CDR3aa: CASSLNQGAGANVLTF; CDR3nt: TGTGCCAGCAGCTTAAACCAGGGTGCAGGGGCCAACGTCCTGACTTTC
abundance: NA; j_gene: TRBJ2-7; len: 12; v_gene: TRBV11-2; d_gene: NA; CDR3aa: CASNSYGYEQSF; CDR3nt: TGTGCCAGCAACTCGTACGGCTACGAGCAGTCCTTC
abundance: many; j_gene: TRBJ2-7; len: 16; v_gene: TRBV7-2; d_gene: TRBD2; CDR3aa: CASSLVGSGSNHEQYF; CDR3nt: TGTGCCAGCAGCTTAGTAGGTAGCGGGAGTAATCACGAGCAGTACTTC
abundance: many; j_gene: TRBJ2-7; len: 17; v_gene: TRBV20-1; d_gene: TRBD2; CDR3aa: CSATTQTSGRVTYEQYF; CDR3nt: TGCAGTGCAACTACTCAGACTAGCGGGAGGGTAACCTACGAGCAGTACTTC
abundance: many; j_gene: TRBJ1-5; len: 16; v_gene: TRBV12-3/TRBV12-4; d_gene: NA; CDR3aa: CASSLGLPSPNQPQHF; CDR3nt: TGTGCCAGCAGTCTAGGCCTGCCTAGCCCCAATCAGCCCCAGCATTTT
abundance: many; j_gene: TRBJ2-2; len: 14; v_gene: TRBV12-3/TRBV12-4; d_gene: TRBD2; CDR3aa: CASSRGGNTGELFF; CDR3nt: TGTGCCAGCAGCCGCGGGGGGAACACCGGGGAGCTGTTTTTT
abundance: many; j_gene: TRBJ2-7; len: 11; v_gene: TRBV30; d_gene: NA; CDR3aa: CAWSQDYEQYF; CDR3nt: TGTGCCTGGAGCCAAGACTACGAGCAGTACTTC
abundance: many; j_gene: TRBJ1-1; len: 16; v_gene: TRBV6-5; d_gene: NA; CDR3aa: CASSYYRTEGNTEAFF; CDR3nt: TGTGCCAGCAGTTACTACCGGACAGAAGGGAACACTGAAGCTTTCTTT
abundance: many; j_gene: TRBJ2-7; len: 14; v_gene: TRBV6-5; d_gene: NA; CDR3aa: CASSSVGGLYEQYF; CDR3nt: TGTGCCAGCAGTTCGGTGGGTGGATTGTACGAGCAGTACTTC
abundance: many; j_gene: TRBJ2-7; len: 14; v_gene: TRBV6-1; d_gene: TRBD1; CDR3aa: CASRGQLLTYEQYF; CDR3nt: TGTGCCAGCAGGGGACAGTTACTTACCTACGAGCAGTACTTC
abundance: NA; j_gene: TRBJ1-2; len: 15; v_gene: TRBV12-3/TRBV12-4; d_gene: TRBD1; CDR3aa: CASSLPGQGSYGYTF; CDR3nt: TGTGCCAGCAGCCTGCCGGGACAGGGTTCCTATGGCTACACCTTC
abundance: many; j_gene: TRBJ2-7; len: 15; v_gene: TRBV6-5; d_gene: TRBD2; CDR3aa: CASSSTPGLVYEQYF; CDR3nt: TGTGCCAGCAGTTCAACCCCGGGACTAGTTTACGAGCAGTACTTC
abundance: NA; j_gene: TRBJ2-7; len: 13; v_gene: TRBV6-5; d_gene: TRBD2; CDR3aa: CASSFLADLEQYF; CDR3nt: TGTGCCAGCAGCTTCCTAGCGGACCTCGAGCAGTACTTC
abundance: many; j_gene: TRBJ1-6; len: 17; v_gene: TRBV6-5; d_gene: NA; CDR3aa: CASSYSSGSSYNSPLHF; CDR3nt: TGTGCCAGCAGTTACTCGAGCGGGAGCTCCTATAATTCACCCCTCCACTTT
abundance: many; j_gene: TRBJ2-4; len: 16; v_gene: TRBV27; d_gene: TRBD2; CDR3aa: CASSPGWGGAKNIQYF; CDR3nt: TGTGCCAGCAGCCCGGGGTGGGGGGGGGCCAAAAACATTCAGTACTTC
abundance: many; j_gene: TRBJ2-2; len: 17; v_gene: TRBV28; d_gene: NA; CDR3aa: CASSPTFSRGWTGELFF; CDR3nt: TGTGCCAGCAGTCCTACTTTCTCCCGGGGGTGGACCGGGGAGCTGTTTTTT
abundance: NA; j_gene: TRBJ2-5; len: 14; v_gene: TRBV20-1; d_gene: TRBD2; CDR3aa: CSASRASGQETQYF; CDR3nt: TGCAGTGCTTCCCGCGCTAGCGGCCAAGAGACCCAGTACTTC
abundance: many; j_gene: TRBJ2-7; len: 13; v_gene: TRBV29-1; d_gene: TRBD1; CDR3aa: CSAGGQGANEQYF; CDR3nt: TGCAGCGCCGGCGGACAGGGGGCGAACGAGCAGTACTTC
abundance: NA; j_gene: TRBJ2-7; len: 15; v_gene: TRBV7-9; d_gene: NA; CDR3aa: CASSRRTIEFYEQCF; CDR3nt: TGCGCCAGCAGCCGCCGGACTATCGAATTCTACGAGCAGTGCTTC
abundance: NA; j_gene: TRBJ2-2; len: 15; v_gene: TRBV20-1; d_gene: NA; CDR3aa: CSASSGRTNTGELFF; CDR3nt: TGCAGTGCTAGTTCGGGACGCACGAACACCGGGGAGCTGTTTTTT
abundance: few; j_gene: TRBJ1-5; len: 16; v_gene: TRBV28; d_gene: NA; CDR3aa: CANILGGARSNQPQHF; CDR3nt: TGTGCCAACATCCTCGGGGGGGCTAGAAGCAATCAGCCCCAGCATTTT
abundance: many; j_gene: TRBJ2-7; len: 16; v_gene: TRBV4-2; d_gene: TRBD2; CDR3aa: CASSQDPSGSAYEQYF; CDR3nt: TGTGCCAGCAGCCAAGATCCTAGCGGGAGCGCCTACGAGCAGTACTTC
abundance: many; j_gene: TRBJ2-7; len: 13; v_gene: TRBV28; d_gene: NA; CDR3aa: CASKETATYEQYF; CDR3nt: TGTGCCAGCAAAGAGACTGCTACCTACGAGCAGTACTTC
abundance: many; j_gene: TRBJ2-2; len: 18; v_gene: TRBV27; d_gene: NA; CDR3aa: CASSLVGSVWASTGELFF; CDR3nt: TGTGCCAGCAGTTTGGTTGGGTCGGTCTGGGCGAGCACCGGGGAGCTGTTTTTT
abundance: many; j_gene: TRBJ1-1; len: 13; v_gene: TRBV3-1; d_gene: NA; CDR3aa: CASSQGRDTEAFF; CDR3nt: TGTGCCAGCAGCCAGGGTAGGGACACTGAAGCTTTCTTT